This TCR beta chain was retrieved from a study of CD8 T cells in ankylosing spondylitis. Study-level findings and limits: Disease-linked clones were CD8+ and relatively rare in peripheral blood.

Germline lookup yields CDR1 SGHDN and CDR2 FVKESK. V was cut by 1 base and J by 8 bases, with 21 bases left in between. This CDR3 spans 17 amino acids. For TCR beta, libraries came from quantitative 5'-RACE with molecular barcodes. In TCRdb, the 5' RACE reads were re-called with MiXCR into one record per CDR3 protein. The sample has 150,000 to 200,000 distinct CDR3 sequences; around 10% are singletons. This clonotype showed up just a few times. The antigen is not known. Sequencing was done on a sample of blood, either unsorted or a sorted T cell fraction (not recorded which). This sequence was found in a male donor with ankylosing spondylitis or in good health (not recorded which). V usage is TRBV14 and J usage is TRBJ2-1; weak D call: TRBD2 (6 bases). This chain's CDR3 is CASSQVDRRGTRDEQFF. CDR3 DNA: TGTGCCAGCAGCCAAGTGGACCGCCGGGGGACGCGAGATGAGCAGTTCTTC.